The rows below give T cell receptor beta chains drawn from one sample of a study of T cell changes during pregnancy in multiple sclerosis. Only in-frame clones appear in the TCRdb table, and some are missing; sequencing was by immunoSEQ multiplex PCR. Of around 100,000 clones listed, approximately 90% are singletons. The source was peripheral blood, collected after pregnancy. The receptors originated from a female donor with multiple sclerosis, enrolled in a pregnancy study. CDR3s include the opening cysteine and the closing phenylalanine or tryptophan. The D gene is left open where the match is weak. For some rows the clone size is stated as once, few or many, or as a class when expanded; others skip it.

>-|TRBV5-1|-|TRBJ2-3
TGCGCCAGCAGCTTGCGAGGGCTGGGGACAGATACGCAGTATTTT
CASSLRGLGTDTQYF
>-|TRBV5-1|TRBD2|TRBJ2-3
TGCGCCAGCAGCTTATCCCTAGCGGGGGCCTCAGATACGCAGTATTTT
CASSLSLAGASDTQYF
>-|TRBV30|TRBD1|TRBJ2-7
TGTGCCTGGAGTTTGACACAGGGGCTAGGATTGTACGAGCAGTACTTC
CAWSLTQGLGLYEQYF
>few|TRBV28|TRBD1|TRBJ2-7
TGTGCCAGCAGCTCAATCGGGACAGGGGGCGACGAGCAGTACTTC
CASSSIGTGGDEQYF
>-|TRBV5-1|-|TRBJ2-6
TGCGCCAGCAGTTCCAACTCTGGGGCCAACGTCCTGACTTTC
CASSSNSGANVLTF
>-|TRBV7-2|TRBD2|TRBJ2-3
TGTGCCAGCAGCCAACGGACTAGCGGGATTAGCACAGATACGCAGTATTTT
CASSQRTSGISTDTQYF
>once|TRBV2|-|TRBJ2-5
TGTGCCAGCAGTGGGGGTATTACTAGCAGTGAGACCCAGTACTTC
CASSGGITSSETQYF
>-|TRBV15|-|TRBJ2-2
TGTGCCACCAGCAGAGATTTTGGTGATATCCCGGGAGAGCTGTTTTTT
CATSRDFGDIPGELFF
>once|TRBV9|-|TRBJ2-3
TGTGCCAGCAGCGTTGCACCAACTAGCAGCACAGATACGCAGTATTTT
CASSVAPTSSTDTQYF
>-|TRBV10-3|-|TRBJ1-1
TGTGCCATCAAACAGGGTCCAGGGGACACTGAAGCTTTCTTT
CAIKQGPGDTEAFF
>once|TRBV5-6|-|TRBJ1-4
TGTGCCAGCAGCTTGACAGGGATTAATGAAAAACTGTTTTTT
CASSLTGINEKLFF
>-|TRBV5-1|TRBD2|TRBJ2-3
TGCGCCAGCAGCGACGGGACTAGCGGGGTACAAGATACGCAGTATTTT
CASSDGTSGVQDTQYF
>-|TRBV19|-|TRBJ1-6
TGTGCCAGTAGTAACCCAGGGGATTCACCCCTCCACTTT
CASSNPGDSPLHF
>-|TRBV19|-|TRBJ1-1
TGTGCCAGTAGTTTCGGTAACACTGAAGCTTTCTTT
CASSFGNTEAFF
>-|TRBV7-6|-|TRBJ2-3
TGTGCCAGCAGCGCCCAACAGGGCCCTAGCACAGATACGCAGTATTTT
CASSAQQGPSTDTQYF
>-|TRBV2|TRBD1|TRBJ2-2
TGTGCCAGCAGTGTGGGACAGGGCTTGGGCACCGGGGAGCTGTTTTTT
CASSVGQGLGTGELFF
>-|TRBV28|-|TRBJ2-3
TGTGCCAGTAACAGGGTCACGAGCACAGATACGCAGTATTTT
CASNRVTSTDTQYF
>once|TRBV9|-|TRBJ2-3
TGTGCCAGCAGCGTAGGTAGCGCCACAGATACGCAGTATTTT
CASSVGSATDTQYF
>-|TRBV5-5|TRBD1|TRBJ2-7
TGTGCCAGCAGCTTCTTTAGGGGACAGGACTTCCACGAGCAGTACTTC
CASSFFRGQDFHEQYF
>-|TRBV19|TRBD2|TRBJ2-3
TGTGCCAGTAGTATTGGACAGCGGGGGGATACGCAGTATTTT
CASSIGQRGDTQYF
>-|TRBV4-1|TRBD2|TRBJ2-1
TGCGCCAGCAGCCAAGAAGGGGAGGGAACCTACAATGAGCAGTTCTTC
CASSQEGEGTYNEQFF
>few|TRBV7-3|-|TRBJ1-1
TGTGCCAGCAGCTTAACGGGGGGCACTGAAGCTTTCTTT
CASSLTGGTEAFF
>-|TRBV10-3|-|TRBJ1-2
TGTGCCATCAGTGTGGGCAGGGGTGAAACTAATGGCTACACCTTC
CAISVGRGETNGYTF
>-|TRBV5-1|-|TRBJ2-2
TGCGCCAGCGCCCCGGCAGGGCAGGGGGGTAACACCGGGGAGCTGTTTTTT
CASAPAGQGGNTGELFF
>once|TRBV30|TRBD1|TRBJ1-2
TGTGCCTGGAGTCCACAGGGGTCTAACTATGGCTACACCTTC
CAWSPQGSNYGYTF
>-|TRBV7-8|-|TRBJ1-1
TGTGCCAGCAGCCGAGGTGGTACTGAAGCTTTCTTT
CASSRGGTEAFF
>-|TRBV18|TRBD1|TRBJ1-1
TGTGCCAGCTCCCAACAGGGGTTAAACACTGAAGCTTTCTTT
CASSQQGLNTEAFF
>-|TRBV9|-|TRBJ1-1
TGTGCCAGCAGTCCCGAGGGGGTTCTGAATGAAGCTTTCTTT
CASSPEGVLNEAFF
>-|TRBV30|-|TRBJ1-1
TGTGCCTGCAACCGGGACAAATGGCCGGACTCGATGAACACTGAAGCTTTCTTT
CACNRDKWPDSMNTEAFF
>-|TRBV2|TRBD1|TRBJ1-4
TGTGCCACCGGGACAGGGAGGGAAAAACTGTTTTTT
CATGTGREKLFF
>few|TRBV7-8|TRBD1|TRBJ1-1
TGTGCCAGCAGCTTGCCGGGACAGGGGGCGAACACTGAAGCTTTCTTT
CASSLPGQGANTEAFF
>-|TRBV6-1|-|TRBJ1-4
TGTGCCAGCAGTGTAGGGGCAACTAATGAAAAACTGTTTTTT
CASSVGATNEKLFF
>-|TRBV5-4|TRBD2|TRBJ2-7
TGTGCCAGCAGCGCAGCGACAGGACTAGCGTTCGAGCAGTACTTC
CASSAATGLAFEQYF
>-|TRBV2|TRBD2|TRBJ2-7
TGTGCCAGCAAAATTCGGCTAGCGGCCCAAAAGGGCTCCTACGAGCAGTACTTC
CASKIRLAAQKGSYEQYF
>-|TRBV7-9|-|TRBJ2-3
TGTGCCAGCAGCTTAGGAAGCATAGCGCCTACAGTGGATACGCAGTATTTT
CASSLGSIAPTVDTQYF
>-|TRBV30|TRBD1|TRBJ1-6
TGTGCCTGGTCGGTAGGGGACAGGGGGCCCCCTAACTATAATTCACCCCTCCACTTT
CAWSVGDRGPPNYNSPLHF
>-|TRBV11-2|-|TRBJ1-2
TGTGCCAGCAGCTTAGATACGGCGGGGGGCGCCTATGGCTACACCTTC
CASSLDTAGGAYGYTF
>-|TRBV15|TRBD1|TRBJ2-7
TGTGCCACCAGCAGAGGCCAGACAGGGAACTCCTACGAGCAGTACTTC
CATSRGQTGNSYEQYF
>-|TRBV9|-|TRBJ1-2
TGTGCCAGCAGCGGGACTTCTATAATCTATGGCTACACCTTC
CASSGTSIIYGYTF
>few|TRBV15|TRBD2|TRBJ2-5
TGTGCCACCAGCCTACTACTAGCGGGGGACCCCTGGGAGACCCAGTACTTC
CATSLLLAGDPWETQYF
>-|TRBV6-7|-|TRBJ1-2
TGTGCCAGCAGTTACTCGAGCTTCGAGGGTAACTATGGCTACACCTTC
CASSYSSFEGNYGYTF
>-|TRBV7-9|-|TRBJ2-7
TGTGCCAGCAGCCAAGGGCCGGGCAGGAGGCTCGAGCAGTACTTC
CASSQGPGRRLEQYF
>-|TRBV11-3|-|TRBJ2-2
TGTGCCAGCAGCTTCAGCGGAAACACCGGGGAGCTGTTTTTT
CASSFSGNTGELFF
>once|TRBV11-2|-|TRBJ2-1
TGTGCCAGCAGCTTAGGGGGAGCGGTTAGCTCCTACAATGAGCAGTTCTTC
CASSLGGAVSSYNEQFF
>-|TRBV6-6|TRBD1|TRBJ2-5
TGTGCCAGCAGCGGACAGGGAGAAGTCCAAGAGACCCAGTACTTC
CASSGQGEVQETQYF